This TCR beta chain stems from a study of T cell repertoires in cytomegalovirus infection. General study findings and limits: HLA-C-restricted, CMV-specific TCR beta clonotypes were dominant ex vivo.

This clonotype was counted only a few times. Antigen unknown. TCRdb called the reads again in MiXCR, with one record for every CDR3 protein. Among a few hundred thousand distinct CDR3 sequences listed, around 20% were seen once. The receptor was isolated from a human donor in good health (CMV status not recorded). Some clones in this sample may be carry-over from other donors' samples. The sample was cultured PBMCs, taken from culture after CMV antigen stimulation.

CDR3: CASSLRFTSGSHEQYV. CDR3 DNA: TGTGCCAGCAGTTTACGGTTTACTAGCGGGAGTCACGAGCAGTACGTC. The chain carries TRBV28 and TRBJ2-7; 11 positions match TRBD2. Per germline, CDR1 MDHEN and CDR2 SYDVKM. V shed 2 bases, J shed 5 bases, and the junction held 8 bases outside the gene matches. The CDR3 has 16 residues.